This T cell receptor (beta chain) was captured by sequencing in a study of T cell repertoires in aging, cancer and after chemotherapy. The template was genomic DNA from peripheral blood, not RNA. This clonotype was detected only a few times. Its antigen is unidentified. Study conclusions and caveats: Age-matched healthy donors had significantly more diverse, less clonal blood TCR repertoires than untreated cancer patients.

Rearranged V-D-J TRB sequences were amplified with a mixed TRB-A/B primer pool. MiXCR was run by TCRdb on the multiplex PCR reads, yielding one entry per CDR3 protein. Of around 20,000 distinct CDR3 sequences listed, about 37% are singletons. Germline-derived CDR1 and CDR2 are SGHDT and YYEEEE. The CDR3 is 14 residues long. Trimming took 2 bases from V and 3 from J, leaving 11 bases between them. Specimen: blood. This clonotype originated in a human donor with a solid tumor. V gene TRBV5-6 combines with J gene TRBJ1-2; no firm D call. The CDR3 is CASSLDGDHYGYTF. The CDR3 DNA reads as TGTGCCAGCAGCTTAGACGGGGATCACTATGGCTACACCTTC. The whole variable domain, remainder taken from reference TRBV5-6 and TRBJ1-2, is DAGVTQSPTHLIKTRGQQVTLRCSPKSGHDTVSWYQQALGQGPQFIFQYYEEEERQRGNFPDRFSGHQFPNYSSELNVNALLLGDSALYLCASSLDGDHYGYTFGSGTRLTVV.